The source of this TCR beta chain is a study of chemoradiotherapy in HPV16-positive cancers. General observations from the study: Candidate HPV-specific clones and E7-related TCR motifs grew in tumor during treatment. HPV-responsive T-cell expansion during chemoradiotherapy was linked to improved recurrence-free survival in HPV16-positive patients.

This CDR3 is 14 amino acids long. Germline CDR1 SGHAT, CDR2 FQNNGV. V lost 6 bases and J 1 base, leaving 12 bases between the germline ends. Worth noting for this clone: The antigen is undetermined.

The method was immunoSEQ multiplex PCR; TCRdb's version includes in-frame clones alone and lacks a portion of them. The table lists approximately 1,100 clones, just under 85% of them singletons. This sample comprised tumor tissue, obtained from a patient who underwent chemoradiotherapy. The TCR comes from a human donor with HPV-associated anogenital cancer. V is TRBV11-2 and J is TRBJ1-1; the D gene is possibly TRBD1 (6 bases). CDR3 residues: CASRNREQNTEAFF. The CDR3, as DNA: TGTGCCAGCAGAAACAGGGAACAGAACACTGAAGCTTTCTTT. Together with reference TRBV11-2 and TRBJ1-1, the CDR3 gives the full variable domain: EAGVAQSPRYKIIEKRQSVAFWCNPISGHATLYWYQQILGQGPKLLIQFQNNGVVDDSQLPKDRFSAERLKGVDSTLKIQPAKLEDSAVYLCASRNREQNTEAFFGQGTRLTVV.